This T cell receptor beta chain appears in the sequencing data of a study of shared clonotypes between healthy human individuals. Background on the study: Researchers assigned three CD4 naive, three CD4 memory, two CD8 naive and one CD8 memory plate to each donor. Study findings and constraints: Approximately 4.6% of naive CD4 clonotypes were common to a few donors. Non-shared clonotypes showed lower generation probabilities than clonotypes common to all four donors.

To note about this clone: What it binds is not known.

CDR3 size: 15 residues. V was trimmed by 2 bases and J by 0 bases, leaving 11 bases between them. The V gene's germline CDR1 is SGHRS and CDR2 YFSETQ. Once extracted for a subset, genomic DNA was divided evenly among several immunoSEQ plates. Produced via immunoSEQ multiplex PCR; TCRdb's table is partial and in-frame only. Here the sample spans about 610,000 clones, roughly 97% being singletons. This TCR was recovered from a woman between 25 and 40 years old in good health. The chain is built from TRBV5-1 and TRBJ1-1; D remains ambiguous. Sample: naive CD4+ T cells sorted from blood. Subset meaning: CD45RA+ positively selected. The DNA for the CDR3 is TGCGCCAGCAGCTTCTCTGTAGGAATGAACACTGAAGCTTTCTTT. This translates into CASSFSVGMNTEAFF.